This paragraph reports one T cell receptor (beta chain). Antigen unknown. The CDR3 has 15 residues. CDR1 KGHDR and CDR2 SFDVKD come from the germline V gene. After removal of 3 bases from V and 3 bases from J, the junction contained 5 bases not matched to a gene. The data originate from a study of T cell responses to AZD1222 COVID-19 vaccine. Broader study findings: The study identified only six AZD1222 recipients as seropositive at baseline.

Produced via immunoSEQ multiplex PCR; TCRdb's table is partial and in-frame only. Among 65,000 to 70,000 clones listed, 80% to 90% were seen once. The chain joins TRBV24-1 to TRBJ1-1; 8 bases align to TRBD1. Specimen: peripheral blood, collected on day 0 of AZD1222 vaccination. The sequence derives from an adult in good health. CDR3 DNA: TGTGCCACCAGTGATCCCCAGACAGGGGACACTGAAGCTTTCTTT. Translated: CATSDPQTGDTEAFF.